This T cell receptor (beta chain) was sequenced for a study of blood T cell repertoires in COVID-19. Overall study: The samples span acute and convalescent COVID-19 from the United States, Italy and Spain. PBMCs, B-cell-depleted T cells, or T cells were the source of the cDNA or gDNA that made up the material.

CDR3 size: 15 residues. V dropped 9 bases and J dropped 2; count of bases not matched to a gene: 5. CDR1 is MNHEY, CDR2 SVGAGI, per germline. In the original analysis: Quantification of nucleated cells was approximated via reference gene primer amplification. This table comes from immunoSEQ multiplex PCR, and its TCRdb copy is limited to in-frame clones, with some not included. V, J and clone size reflect that table, while D and trimming were determined from the DNA. The table has roughly 150,000 clones, around 85% seen once. The chain joins TRBV6-5 to TRBJ1-4; 11 positions match TRBD1. The sample comprised peripheral blood. The clonotype originates from a human donor in a cohort sampled during active COVID-19. The CDR3 loop reads CASEDRGRTNEKLFF. CDR3 DNA sequence: TGTGCCAGTGAGGACAGGGGGCGCACTAATGAAAAACTGTTTTTT.